The subject of this entry is one T cell receptor beta chain. The antigen is unknown. CDR1 is DFQATT and CDR2 is SNEGSKA in the germline V gene (reference sequence). The J segment lost 3 bases and the V segment lost 4 bases, leaving 3 bases of the junction unmatched. The CDR3 covers 14 residues. This sample is drawn from a study of T cell repertoires in cytomegalovirus infection. Study details: From public TCR beta signatures came an indication of both CMV infection and matching HLA type. General study points: Carriage of CMV together with the relevant HLA was identifiable through cumulative public TCR beta family frequency.

MiXCR, applied by TCRdb to the reads, yields one record per CDR3 protein. The table shows about 360,000 distinct CDR3 sequences, with approximately 18% occurring only once. The sample comprised PBMCs. V usage is TRBV20-1 and J usage is TRBJ2-1; 10 positions match TRBD1. This receptor was identified in a human donor in good health (CMV status not recorded). Some clones in this sample may be carry-over from other donors' samples. CDR3 DNA: TGCAGTGCTATCCGGGACAGGGGCTACAATGAGCAGTTCTTC. This encodes CSAIRDRGYNEQFF.